This T cell receptor beta chain is from a study of T cells in Graves' hyperthyroidism and ophthalmopathy. Study-level results: In blood, most of the thyroid clonotypes expanded above 0.001 were also present.

This clonotype was observed a few times. No antigen is known for it. TCR beta CDR3 sequences were amplified from RNA transcripts. The HTBI primer set served for first-round RT-PCR of the TCR CDR3. TCRdb recomputed calls from the multiplex PCR reads with MiXCR, one row per CDR3 protein. Of hundreds of thousands of distinct CDR3 sequences listed, 15% to 20% are singletons. Lactation, pregnancy, other autoimmune disease or uncontrolled infection led to exclusion of patients. Used for diagnoses were clinical symptoms, serum thyroxine and TRAb, thyroid ultrasound and orbital computed tomography. This CDR3 is 14 amino acids long. In germline, CDR1 is DFQATT, CDR2 SNEGSKA (reference sequence). The V gene lost 3 bases and the J gene lost 5 bases, with 14 bases spanning the gap.

The TCR originated in a man aged 40-49 years with Graves' ophthalmopathy. The source material was blood. The chain employs TRBV20-1 and TRBJ2-1, with a possible D match to TRBD1 (6 bases). The CDR3 DNA reads TGCAGTGCTAGTAGGACAGCAGCGGACAATGAGCAGTTCTTC. Translation gives CSASRTAADNEQFF.